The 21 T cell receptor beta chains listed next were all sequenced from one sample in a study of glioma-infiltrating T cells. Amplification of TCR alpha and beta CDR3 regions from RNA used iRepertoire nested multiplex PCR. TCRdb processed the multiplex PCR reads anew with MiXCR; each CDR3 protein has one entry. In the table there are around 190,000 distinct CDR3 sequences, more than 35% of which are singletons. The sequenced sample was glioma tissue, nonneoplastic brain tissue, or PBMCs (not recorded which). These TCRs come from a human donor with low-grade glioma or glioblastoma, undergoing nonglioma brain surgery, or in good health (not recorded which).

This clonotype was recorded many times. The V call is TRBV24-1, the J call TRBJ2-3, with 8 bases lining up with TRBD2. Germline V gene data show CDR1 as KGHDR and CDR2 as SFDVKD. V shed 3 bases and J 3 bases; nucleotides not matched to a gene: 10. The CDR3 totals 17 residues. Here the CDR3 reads CATSDGTGLAPTDTQYF. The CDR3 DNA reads TGTGCCACCAGTGATGGGACCGGACTAGCTCCAACAGATACGCAGTATTTT.

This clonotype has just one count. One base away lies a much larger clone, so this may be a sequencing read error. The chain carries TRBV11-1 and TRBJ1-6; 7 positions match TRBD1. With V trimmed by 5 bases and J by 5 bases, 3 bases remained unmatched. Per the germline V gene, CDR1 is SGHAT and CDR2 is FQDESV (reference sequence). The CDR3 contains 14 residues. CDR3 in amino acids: CASSLTGNNSPLHF. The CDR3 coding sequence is TGTGCCAGCAGCCTGACAGGGAATAATTCACCCCTCCACTTT.

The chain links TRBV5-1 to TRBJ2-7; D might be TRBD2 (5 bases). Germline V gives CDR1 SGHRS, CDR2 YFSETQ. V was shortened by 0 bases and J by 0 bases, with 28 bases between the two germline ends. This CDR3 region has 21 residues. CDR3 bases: TGCGCCAGCAGCTTGGCATTGGGGAGAGCAGTAGTTAGCGCCAGCTCCTACGAGCAGTACTTC. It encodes CASSLALGRAVVSASSYEQYF.

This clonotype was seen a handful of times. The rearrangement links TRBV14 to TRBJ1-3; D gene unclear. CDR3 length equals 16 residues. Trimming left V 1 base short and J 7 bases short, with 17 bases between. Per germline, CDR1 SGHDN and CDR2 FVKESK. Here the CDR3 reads CASSQGTGARFNTIYF. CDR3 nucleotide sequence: TGTGCCAGCAGCCAAGGAACCGGCGCCAGATTCAACACCATATATTTT. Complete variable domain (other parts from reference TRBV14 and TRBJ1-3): EAGVTQFPSHSVIEKGQTVTLRCDPISGHDNLYWYRRVMGKEIKFLLHFVKESKQDESGMPNNRFLAERTGGTYSTLKVQPAELEDSGVYFCASSQGTGARFNTIYFGEGSWLTVV.

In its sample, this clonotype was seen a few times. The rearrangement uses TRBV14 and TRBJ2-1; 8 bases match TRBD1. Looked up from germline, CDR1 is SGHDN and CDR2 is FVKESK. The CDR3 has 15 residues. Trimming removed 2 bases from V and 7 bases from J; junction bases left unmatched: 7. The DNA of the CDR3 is TGTGCCAGCAGCCAACGGACAGGGCTACGTAATGAGCAGTTCTTC. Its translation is CASSQRTGLRNEQFF. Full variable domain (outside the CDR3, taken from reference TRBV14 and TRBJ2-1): EAGVTQFPSHSVIEKGQTVTLRCDPISGHDNLYWYRRVMGKEIKFLLHFVKESKQDESGMPNNRFLAERTGGTYSTLKVQPAELEDSGVYFCASSQRTGLRNEQFFGPGTRLTVL.

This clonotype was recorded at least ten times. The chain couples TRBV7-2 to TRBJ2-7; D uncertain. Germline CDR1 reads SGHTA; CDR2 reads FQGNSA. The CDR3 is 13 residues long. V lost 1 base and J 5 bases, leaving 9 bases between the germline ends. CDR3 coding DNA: TGTGCCAGCAGCTTAGTGGCCGTAGACGAGCAGTACTTC. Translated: CASSLVAVDEQYF.

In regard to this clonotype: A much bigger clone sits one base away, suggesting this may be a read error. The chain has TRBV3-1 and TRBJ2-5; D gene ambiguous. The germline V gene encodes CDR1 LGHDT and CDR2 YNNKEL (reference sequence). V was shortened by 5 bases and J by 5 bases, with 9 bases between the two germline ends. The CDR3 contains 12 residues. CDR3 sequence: CASSEGWETQYF. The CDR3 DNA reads TGTGCCAGCAGCGAAGGATGGGAGACCCAGTACTTC.

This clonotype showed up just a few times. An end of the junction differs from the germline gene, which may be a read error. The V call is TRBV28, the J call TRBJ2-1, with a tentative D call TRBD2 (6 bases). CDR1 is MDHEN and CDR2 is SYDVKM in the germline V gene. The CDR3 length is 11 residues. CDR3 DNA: TGTGCCAGCACCGGGGGTGATGAGAAGTTCTTC. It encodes CASTGGDEKFF.

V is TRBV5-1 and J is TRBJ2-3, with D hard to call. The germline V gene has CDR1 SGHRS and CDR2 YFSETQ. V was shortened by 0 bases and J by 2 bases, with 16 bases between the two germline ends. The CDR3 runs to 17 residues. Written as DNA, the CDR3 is TGCGCCAGCAGCTTGGGATCTGCGGAAGACCTCACAGATACGCAGTATTTT. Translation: CASSLGSAEDLTDTQYF.

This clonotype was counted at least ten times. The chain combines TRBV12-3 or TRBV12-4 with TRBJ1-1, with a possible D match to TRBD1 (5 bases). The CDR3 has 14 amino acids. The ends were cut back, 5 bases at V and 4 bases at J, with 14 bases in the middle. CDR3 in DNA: TGTGCCAGCAGTGGCTGGGACGCAAGCACTGAAGCTTTCTTT. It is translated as CASSGWDASTEAFF.

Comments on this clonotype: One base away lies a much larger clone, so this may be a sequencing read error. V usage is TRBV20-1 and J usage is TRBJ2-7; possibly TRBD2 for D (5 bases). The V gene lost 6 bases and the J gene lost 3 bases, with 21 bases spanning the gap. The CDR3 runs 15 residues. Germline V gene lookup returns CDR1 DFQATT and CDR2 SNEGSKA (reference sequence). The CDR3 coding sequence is TGCAGTGCCACAAACCCTATGGAGGAGAGCTACGAGCAGTACTTC. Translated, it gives CSATNPMEESYEQYF.

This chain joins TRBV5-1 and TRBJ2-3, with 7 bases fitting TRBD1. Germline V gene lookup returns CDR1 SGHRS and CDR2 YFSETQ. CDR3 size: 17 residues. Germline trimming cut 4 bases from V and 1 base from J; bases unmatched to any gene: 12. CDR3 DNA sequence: TGCGCCAGCAGCCCATCCCCCGGGACAGCCCGCACAGATACGCAGTATTTT. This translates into CASSPSPGTARTDTQYF.

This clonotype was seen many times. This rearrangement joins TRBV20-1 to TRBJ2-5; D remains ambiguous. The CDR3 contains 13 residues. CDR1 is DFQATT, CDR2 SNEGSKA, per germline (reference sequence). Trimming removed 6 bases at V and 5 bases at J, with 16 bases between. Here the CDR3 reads CSAVVPARETQYF. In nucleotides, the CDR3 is TGCAGTGCCGTCGTCCCGGCCCGGGAGACCCAGTACTTC.

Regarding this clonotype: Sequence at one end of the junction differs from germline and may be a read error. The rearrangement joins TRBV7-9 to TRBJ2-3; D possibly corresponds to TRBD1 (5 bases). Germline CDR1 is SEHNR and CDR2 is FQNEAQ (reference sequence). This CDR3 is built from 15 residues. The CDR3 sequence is CASRGVYRSKDTKYF. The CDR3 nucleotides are TGTGCCAGCAGAGGGGTCTATAGAAGCAAAGATACGAAGTATTTT.

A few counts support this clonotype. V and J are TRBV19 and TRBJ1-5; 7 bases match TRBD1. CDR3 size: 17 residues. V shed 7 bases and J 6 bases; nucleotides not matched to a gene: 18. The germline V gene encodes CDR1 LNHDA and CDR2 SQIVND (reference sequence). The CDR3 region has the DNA TGTGCCAGTAAAACGACAGGGAGGGTTCACATTGGTCAGCCCCAGCATTTT. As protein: CASKTTGRVHIGQPQHF.

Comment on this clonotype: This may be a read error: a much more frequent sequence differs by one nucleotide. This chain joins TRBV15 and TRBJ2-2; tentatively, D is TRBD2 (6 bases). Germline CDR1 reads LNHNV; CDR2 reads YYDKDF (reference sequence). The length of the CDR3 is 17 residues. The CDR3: CATRRGTSYANTGELFF. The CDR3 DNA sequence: TGTGCCACCAGAAGAGGGACTTCCTACGCGAACACCGGGGAGCTGTTTTTT.

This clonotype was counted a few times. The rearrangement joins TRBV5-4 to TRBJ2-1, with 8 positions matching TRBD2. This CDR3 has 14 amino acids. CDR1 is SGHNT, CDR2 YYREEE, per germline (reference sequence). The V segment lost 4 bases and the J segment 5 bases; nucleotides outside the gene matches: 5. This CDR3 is CASSMFSGNNEQFF. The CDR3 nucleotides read TGTGCCAGCAGCATGTTTAGCGGGAACAATGAGCAGTTCTTC.

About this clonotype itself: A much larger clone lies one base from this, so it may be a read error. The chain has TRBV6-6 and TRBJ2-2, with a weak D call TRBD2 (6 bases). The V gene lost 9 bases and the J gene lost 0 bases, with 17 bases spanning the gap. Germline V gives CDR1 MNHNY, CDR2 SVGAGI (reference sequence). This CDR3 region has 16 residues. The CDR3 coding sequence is TGTGCCAGAAGTCCTCTTGGGACTCCGAACACCGGGGAGCTGTTTTTT. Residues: CARSPLGTPNTGELFF.

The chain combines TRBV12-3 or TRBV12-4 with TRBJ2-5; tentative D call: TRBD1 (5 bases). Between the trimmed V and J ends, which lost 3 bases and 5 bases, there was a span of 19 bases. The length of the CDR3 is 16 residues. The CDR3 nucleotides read TGTGCCAGCAGTTTCTTTGGCGTCGGCAGGGCTGAGACCCAGTACTTC. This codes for CASSFFGVGRAETQYF.

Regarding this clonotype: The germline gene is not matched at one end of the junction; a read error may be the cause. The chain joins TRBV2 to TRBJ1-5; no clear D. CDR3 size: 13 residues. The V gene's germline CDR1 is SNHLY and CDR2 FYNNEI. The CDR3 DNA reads TGTGCCAGCAGTGAAATACAATATCAGCCCCAGCACTTT. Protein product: CASSEIQYQPQHF.

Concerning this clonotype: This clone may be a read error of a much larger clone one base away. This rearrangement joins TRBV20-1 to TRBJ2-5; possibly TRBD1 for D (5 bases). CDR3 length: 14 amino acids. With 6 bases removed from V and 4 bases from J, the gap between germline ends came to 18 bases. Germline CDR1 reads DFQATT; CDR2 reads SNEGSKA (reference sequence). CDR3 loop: CSAPTRKGRETQYF. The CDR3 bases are TGCAGTGCCCCGACCCGAAAGGGGCGAGAGACCCAGTACTTC.